This TCR beta chain was found in a study of beta chain features in type 1 diabetes (dated by TCRdb to the late 2010s). Notes on the research overall: Mean age, gender distribution, total cell number and subset yield were not different between patients and healthy donors. Across all samples, 107,917,701 sorted cells were examined, and cell number per subset correlated strongly with RNA yield. The study compared the TCRB repertoires of sorted circulating CD4+ T cell subsets in recently diagnosed type 1 diabetes patients with those in matched healthy donors. Regulatory and stem cell-like memory subsets were obtained from only 8 patients and about eight healthy donors, while naive and central memory subsets were obtained from all 28 donors. The study at large found these results: The naive, central memory and regulatory TCRB repertoires appeared to resemble one another more closely among patients than among healthy donors. Because the HLA sub-analyses included only small numbers of individuals, any influence of HLA type on TCRB rearrangement was left unresolved. In all four CD4+ subsets, TCRB CDR3 length was moderately but significantly shorter in type 1 diabetes patients. Because cDNA rather than genomic DNA was sequenced, highly expressing activated cells could have been over-represented, although no difference in activation and CD3 levels was found between groups. Patients with type 1 diabetes made fewer insertions and deleted more nucleotides at VDJ recombination sites, implying thymic rearrangement abnormalities. PCR might favor shorter templates, but patient and control samples were amplified and corrected together, so any skew would affect both groups equally.

A single peripheral blood draw of approximately 110 mL on average was collected from each donor into heparinised tubes. A BD FACSAria II was used to sort naive, central memory, regulatory and stem cell-like memory CD4+ T cells with a panel that included CD45RO, CCR7, CD25, CD127, CD95 and CD27. Purity was above 95% for every sorted population. PBMCs were isolated right away by Lymphoprep density gradient centrifugation and were stained directly, without culture. So that batch effects would be minimized, each experiment stained and sorted samples in pairs, pairing one healthy donor with one patient. The High Capacity cDNA Reverse Transcription Kit was used to reverse transcribe all of the isolated RNA, meaning that expressed TCRB transcripts were what got sequenced. Naive, central memory and regulatory T cell samples underwent deep immunoSEQ sequencing, averaging around 4 million total reads per sample. Sorted cells were lysed in RLT buffer and RNA was extracted with DNase-treated RNeasy Micro or Mini kits, depending on cell number. Each cell subset was processed on its own to prevent cross-contamination, while patient and healthy donor samples were processed together. The immunoSEQ multiplex PCR was used to amplify TCRB sequences from cDNA, generating 87-bp fragments that spanned the CDR3 region. Sequencing of the amplicons was performed on the Illumina HiSeq platform. On the authors' methods: Synthetic template baselines were used to correct PCR bias computationally, reads within Hamming distance 2 were collapsed, and singletons that could not be merged were discarded. Reads were aligned against IMGT so that V, D and J genes, CDR3 length and insertions or deletions at six rearrangement sites could be assigned. Within each subset, clonotype counts were normalized to sorted cell number, after which true diversity and Gini coefficients were computed with the tcR R package. The overlap coefficient, calculated on TCRB nucleotide sequences, was used to measure repertoire sharing. Out-of-frame TCRB sequences from naive cells were analyzed to stand in for the pre-selection repertoire. The clones in this table, taken by TCRdb from immuneACCESS, are in-frame only. Not every clone is retained; where verified, under half of the shortfall comes from an unresolved V gene, and the cause of the rest is unknown. V, J and clone size reflect that table, while D and trimming were determined from the DNA. This sample lists a few hundred thousand clones; roughly 15% were detected once. The leading ten clones occupy about 0.018% of the sample.

Deletion took 1 base off V and 8 bases off J, with a span of 12 bases between the germline ends. CDR1 and CDR2 are read off the germline V gene as SGDLS and YYNGEE. CDR3 length: 13 amino acids, cysteine to phenylalanine. Just CDR3 DNA is preserved here, 39 bases in frame from base 1. This clone was observed a few times. Its antigen is not yet known. Base qualities are not recorded, but no much larger clone differs from it by a single base. Other DNA sequences in the sample encode the same CDR3. The sample consisted of naive CD4+ T cells from blood. The cell subset or site label here, explained by the study, means: true naive CD4+ T cells. The source is a woman aged 18-29 years in good health. The chain is encoded by TRBV9 joined to TRBJ1-2, with an unclear D gene assignment. The bases read TGTGCCAGCAGCGTATCCGGGGTCAGAGGCTACACCTTC. This yields the protein CASSVSGVRGYTF.